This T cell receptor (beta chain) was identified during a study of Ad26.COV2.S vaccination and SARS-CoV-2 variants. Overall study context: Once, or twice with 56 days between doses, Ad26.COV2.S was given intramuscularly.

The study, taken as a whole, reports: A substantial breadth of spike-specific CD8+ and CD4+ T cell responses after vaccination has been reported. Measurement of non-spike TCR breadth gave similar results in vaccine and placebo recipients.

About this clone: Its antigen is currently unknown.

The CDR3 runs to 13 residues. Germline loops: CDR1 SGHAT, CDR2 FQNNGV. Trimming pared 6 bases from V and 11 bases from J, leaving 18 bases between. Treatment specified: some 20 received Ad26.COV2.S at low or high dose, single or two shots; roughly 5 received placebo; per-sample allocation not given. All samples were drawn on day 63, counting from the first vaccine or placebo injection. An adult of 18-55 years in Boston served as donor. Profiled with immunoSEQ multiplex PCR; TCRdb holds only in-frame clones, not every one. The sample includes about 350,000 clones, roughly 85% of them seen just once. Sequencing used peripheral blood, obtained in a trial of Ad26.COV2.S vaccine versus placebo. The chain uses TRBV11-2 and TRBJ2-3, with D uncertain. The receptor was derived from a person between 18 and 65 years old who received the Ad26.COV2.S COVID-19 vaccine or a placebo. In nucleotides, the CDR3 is TGTGCCAGCAGTCCCCTTATATCGACTTTGCAGTATTTT. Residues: CASSPLISTLQYF.